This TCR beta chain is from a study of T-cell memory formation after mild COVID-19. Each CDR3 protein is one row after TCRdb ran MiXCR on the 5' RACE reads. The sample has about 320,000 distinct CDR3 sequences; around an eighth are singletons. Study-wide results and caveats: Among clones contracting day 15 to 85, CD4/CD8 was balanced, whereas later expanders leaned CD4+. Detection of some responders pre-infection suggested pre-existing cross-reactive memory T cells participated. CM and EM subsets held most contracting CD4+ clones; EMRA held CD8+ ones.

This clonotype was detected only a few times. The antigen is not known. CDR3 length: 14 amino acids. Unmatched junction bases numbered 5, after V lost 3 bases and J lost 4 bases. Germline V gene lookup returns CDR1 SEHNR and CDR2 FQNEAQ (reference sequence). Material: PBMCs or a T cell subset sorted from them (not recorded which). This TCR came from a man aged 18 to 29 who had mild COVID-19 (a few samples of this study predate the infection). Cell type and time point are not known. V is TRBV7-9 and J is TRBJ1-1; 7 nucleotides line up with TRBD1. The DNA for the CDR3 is TGTGCCAGCAGCTTGCAGGGGGGTATCACTGAAGCTTTCTTT. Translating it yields CASSLQGGITEAFF.